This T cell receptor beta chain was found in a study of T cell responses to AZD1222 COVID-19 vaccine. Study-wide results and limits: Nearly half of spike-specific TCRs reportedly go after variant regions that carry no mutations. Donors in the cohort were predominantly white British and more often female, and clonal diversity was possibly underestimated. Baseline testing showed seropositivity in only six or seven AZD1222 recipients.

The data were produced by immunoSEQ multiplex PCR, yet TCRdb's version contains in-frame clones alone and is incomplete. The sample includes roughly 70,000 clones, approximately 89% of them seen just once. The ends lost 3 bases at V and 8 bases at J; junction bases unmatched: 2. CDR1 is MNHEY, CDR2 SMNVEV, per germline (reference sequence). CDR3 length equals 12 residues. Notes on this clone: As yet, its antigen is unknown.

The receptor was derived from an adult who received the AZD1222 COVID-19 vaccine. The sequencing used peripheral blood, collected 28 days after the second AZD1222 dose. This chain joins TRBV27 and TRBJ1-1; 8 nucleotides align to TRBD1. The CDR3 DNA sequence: TGTGCCAGCAGTTTCCACAGGGGGGAAGCTTTCTTT. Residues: CASSFHRGEAFF.